The 28 T cell receptor beta chains presented below share a single source sample, sequenced in a study of cytotoxic CD8 clonotypes in ibrutinib-treated CLL (dated by TCRdb to the early 2020s). Libraries were made using the immunoSEQ multiplex PCR assay. TCRdb took over this immuneACCESS table, retaining in-frame rearrangements with V and J assigned. Such tables are incomplete; in checked studies, under half of the missing clones stem from an unresolved V gene, and the remainder is unexplained. In this sample the table shows roughly 330,000 clones, around 66% of which occur a single time. Together, the top ten hold roughly 6% of the sample. The source was PBMCs, collected after 36 months of ibrutinib treatment. These receptors were collected from a human donor with chronic lymphocytic leukemia.

This chain uses TRBV11-2 with TRBJ2-1; 8 bases match TRBD1. Germline assignment: CDR1 SGHAT and CDR2 FQNNGV. The trim removed 1 base at V and 8 bases at J, leaving 10 bases unmatched. The CDR3 totals 16 residues. CDR3 amino acids: CASSLGQTGVSDEQFF. The DNA of the CDR3 is TGTGCCAGCAGCTTAGGACAGACAGGGGTCTCGGATGAGCAGTTCTTC.

There are a few counts of this clone. The V and J genes are TRBV11-2 and TRBJ2-7; D gene unclear. The germline V and J ends were trimmed by 5 bases and 4 bases, with 15 bases remaining between them. This CDR3 contains 14 residues. Germline V gives CDR1 SGHAT, CDR2 FQNNGV. This chain's CDR3 is CASSRQWQPYEQYF. DNA for the CDR3: TGTGCCAGCAGCCGTCAATGGCAACCGTACGAGCAGTACTTC.

J is TRBJ2-7 and V is TRBV4-2, with 11 bases lining up with TRBD1. V dropped 1 base and J dropped 4; count of bases not matched to a gene: 6. The CDR3 sequence is 16 residues long. Germline V gene sequence: CDR1 LGHNA, CDR2 YNFKEQ. The CDR3 DNA is TGTGCCAGCAGCCAAGGGCCGGGACAGGGGGTTTACGAGCAGTACTTC. This gives the protein CASSQGPGQGVYEQYF.

This chain connects TRBV7-2 to TRBJ2-3, with D possibly TRBD2 on 6 matching bases. Germline V gene lookup returns CDR1 SGHTA and CDR2 FQGNSA. The CDR3 is 15 amino acids. Trimming cost V 1 base and J 6 bases, with 14 bases left between them. CDR3 sequence reads: CASSLVHQSGDTQYF. The CDR3 DNA sequence: TGTGCCAGCAGCTTAGTCCACCAAAGCGGGGATACGCAGTATTTT.

The genes are TRBV2 and TRBJ2-2; D unresolved. V shed 5 bases and J shed 6 bases, with 10 bases lying between them. This CDR3 is built from 13 residues. Germline CDR1 and CDR2: SNHLY and FYNNEI. The CDR3 sequence: CASSRYWAGELFF. The CDR3 DNA follows: TGTGCCAGCAGTCGTTACTGGGCCGGGGAGCTGTTTTTT.

V gene TRBV6-5 combines with J gene TRBJ2-1; D unresolved. The CDR3 extends over 14 amino acids. Germline CDR1 reads MNHEY; CDR2 reads SVGAGI. V was cut by 2 bases and J by 1 base, with 6 bases left in between. The CDR3 is CASSYVGSYNEQFF. CDR3 coding DNA: TGTGCCAGCAGTTACGTGGGGTCCTACAATGAGCAGTTCTTC.

V is TRBV4-1 and J is TRBJ1-1, with a weak D call TRBD1 (6 bases). Per the germline V gene, CDR1 is MGHRA and CDR2 is YSYEKL. This CDR3 is built from 18 residues. Trimming left V 0 bases short and J 0 bases short, with 17 bases between. The CDR3 nucleotides read TGCGCCAGCAGCCAAGATGTTTTGAAGACAGGCATGAACACTGAAGCTTTCTTT. Translated, it gives CASSQDVLKTGMNTEAFF.

This clone has a handful of counts. The chain couples TRBV5-4 to TRBJ2-7, with TRBD1 matching over 8 bases. This CDR3 is 14 amino acids long. Germline V CDR1 and CDR2: SGHNT, YYREEE (reference sequence). The J segment lost 3 bases and the V segment lost 4 bases, leaving 6 bases of the junction unmatched. The CDR3 nucleotides are TGTGCCAGCAGCCTTGGACAGGGTTACTACGAGCAGTACTTC. It translates to CASSLGQGYYEQYF.

This chain connects TRBV5-1 to TRBJ2-5; D is undetermined. The CDR3 contains 15 residues. Germline CDR1 and CDR2: SGHRS and YFSETQ. V was cut by 1 base and J by 4 bases, with 14 bases left in between. The CDR3 protein is CASSLNILAVETQYF. The CDR3 DNA reads TGCGCCAGCAGCTTGAACATTTTAGCAGTAGAGACCCAGTACTTC.

The genes are TRBV19 and TRBJ1-5, with D uncertain. Trimming removed 7 bases at V and 6 bases at J, with 22 bases between. Per the germline V gene, CDR1 is LNHDA and CDR2 is SQIVND (reference sequence). The CDR3 sequence is 16 residues long. The CDR3 nucleotides read TGTGCCAGTAAAAGCTGGGCAGGTGGGGAGGCTCAGCCCCAGCATTTT. Its protein is CASKSWAGGEAQPQHF.

The CDR3 region has the DNA TGCAGTGCCCAGGACATGAATGGCTACACCTTC. It specifies CSAQDMNGYTF. The V gene is TRBV20-1, the J gene TRBJ1-2, with D tentatively TRBD1 (5 bases). Germline V gene sequence: CDR1 DFQATT, CDR2 SNEGSKA (reference sequence). V was trimmed by 6 bases and J by 6 bases, leaving 11 bases between them. The CDR3 contains 11 residues.

The chain employs TRBV27 and TRBJ2-3, with D perhaps matching TRBD1 or TRBD2 (5 bases each). The CDR3 covers 17 residues. V lost 0 bases and J lost 6, with 19 bases in between. Germline values: CDR1 MNHEY, CDR2 SMNVEV (reference sequence). CDR3: CASSLSALPSWGDTQYF. As DNA, the CDR3 is TGTGCCAGCAGTTTATCGGCTCTACCATCCTGGGGGGATACGCAGTATTTT.

This clone came up a few times. The chain joins TRBV7-3 to TRBJ2-5, with D possibly TRBD1 on 5 matching bases. The germline CDR1 and CDR2 sequences are SGHTA and FQGTGA. The CDR3 contains 14 residues. V lost 5 bases to trimming and J lost 1 base, with 11 bases between them. DNA of the CDR3: TGTGCCAGCAGCCCCCTGGGGCCCCAAGAGACCCAGTACTTC. Amino acids: CASSPLGPQETQYF.

This clone was recorded at least ten times. The V gene is TRBV2, the J gene TRBJ1-1; D is unresolved. Per the germline V gene, CDR1 is SNHLY and CDR2 is FYNNEI. The CDR3 spans 10 residues. V lost 3 bases and J lost 8, with 4 bases in between. CDR3 bases: TGTGCCAGCAGTGATCAAGAAGCTTTCTTT. This gives the protein CASSDQEAFF.

The V gene is TRBV5-1, the J gene TRBJ2-3; the D gene is possibly TRBD1 (5 bases). Germline CDR1 SGHRS, CDR2 YFSETQ. V was shortened by 4 bases and J by 0 bases, with 12 bases between the two germline ends. The CDR3 is 15 residues long. As DNA, the CDR3 is TGCGCCAGCAGCAAGACAGAAGCTAGCACAGATACGCAGTATTTT. Translated, it gives CASSKTEASTDTQYF.

The chain recombines TRBV4-3 with TRBJ2-7; D uncertain. Looked up from germline, CDR1 is LGHNA and CDR2 is YSLEER. The V end lost 0 bases, the J end lost 6 bases, and 12 bases lay between the germline ends. The CDR3 totals 14 residues. The CDR3 DNA follows: TGCGCCAGCAGCCAAGAAAATGGGTCCGGCGAGCAGTACTTC. Its protein is CASSQENGSGEQYF.

The rearrangement uses TRBV2 and TRBJ1-2; no reliable D call. The germline V gene has CDR1 SNHLY and CDR2 FYNNEI. The CDR3 totals 13 residues. V lost 3 bases and J 1 base, leaving 6 bases between the germline ends. Here the CDR3 DNA reads TGTGCCAGCAGTGAGCGGAGTAACTATGGCTACACCTTC. Amino acids: CASSERSNYGYTF.

The rearrangement uses TRBV6-1 and TRBJ1-6; no firm D call. Germline-derived CDR1 and CDR2 are MNHNS and SASEGT. V dropped 3 bases and J dropped 4 bases, with 4 bases sitting between them. This CDR3 is built from 13 residues. The CDR3 sequence: CASSDVYNSPLHF. Written as DNA, the CDR3 is TGTGCCAGCAGTGACGTATATAATTCACCCCTCCACTTT.

V is TRBV7-7 and J is TRBJ2-1; D might be TRBD1 or TRBD2, each matching 7 bases. V shed 0 bases and J shed 7 bases, with 10 bases lying between them. The CDR3 contains 14 residues. Germline assignment: CDR1 SSHAT and CDR2 FNYEAQ (reference sequence). CDR3 nucleotides: TGTGCCAGCAGCTTAGCCCAGGGGGGGAATGAGCAGTTCTTC. This encodes CASSLAQGGNEQFF.

The V and J genes are TRBV6-4 and TRBJ1-1; D perhaps matches TRBD1 (5 bases). The CDR3 sequence is 13 residues long. The germline gives CDR1 MRHNA, CDR2 SNTAGT. V lost 2 bases to trimming and J lost 7 bases, with 11 bases between them. The CDR3 sequence: CASSDGWGGEAFF. CDR3 bases: TGTGCCAGCAGTGACGGTTGGGGGGGTGAAGCTTTCTTT.

This clone was seen only a few times. This chain joins TRBV4-1 and TRBJ2-7; D is possibly TRBD2 (5 bases). The V end was cut by 1 base, the J end by 2 bases, with 15 bases between. Germline CDR1 is MGHRA and CDR2 is YSYEKL. This CDR3 has 16 residues. The CDR3 sequence is CASSQVVGGSTYEQYF. CDR3 DNA sequence: TGCGCCAGCAGCCAAGTTGTCGGCGGGTCTACCTACGAGCAGTACTTC.

V usage is TRBV5-1 and J usage is TRBJ2-6, with D possibly TRBD2 on 6 matching bases. V lost 3 bases and J 2 bases, leaving 12 bases between the germline ends. This CDR3 contains 16 residues. Per the germline V gene, CDR1 is SGHRS and CDR2 is YFSETQ. The CDR3 bases are TGCGCCAGCAGCTGGAGGGTTCAGGCTGGGGCCAACGTCCTGACTTTC. It translates to CASSWRVQAGANVLTF.

The rearrangement uses TRBV29-1 and TRBJ1-2, with 7 bases matching TRBD1. The germline gives CDR1 SQVTM, CDR2 ANQGSEA. Germline trimming cut 7 bases from V and 3 bases from J; bases unmatched to any gene: 8. The length of the CDR3 is 13 residues. The CDR3, as DNA: TGCAGCGCTGGAGACAGGGCTTACTATGGCTACACCTTC. Its protein is CSAGDRAYYGYTF.

The V call is TRBV20-1, the J call TRBJ2-7; D is unresolved. V was trimmed by 6 bases and J by 2 bases, leaving 5 bases between them. Germline CDR1 and CDR2: DFQATT and SNEGSKA (reference sequence). The CDR3 is 10 amino acids. This CDR3 reads CSANTYEQYF. The CDR3 DNA reads as TGCAGTGCGAACACCTACGAGCAGTACTTC.

The rearrangement joins TRBV11-2 to TRBJ2-7; 13 bases are shared with TRBD2. Germline CDR1 SGHAT, CDR2 FQNNGV. V was pared by 1 base and J by 6 bases, with 12 bases of the junction left unmatched. The CDR3 extends over 18 amino acids. CDR3 loop: CASSLVSGTSGRASEQYF. The CDR3 DNA is TGTGCCAGCAGCTTAGTCTCGGGCACTAGCGGGAGGGCCTCCGAGCAGTACTTC.

This clone was observed a handful of times. This rearrangement joins TRBV27 to TRBJ2-1; 14 nucleotides align to TRBD2. CDR3 length: 18 residues. The V segment lost 5 bases and the J segment 1 base; nucleotides outside the gene matches: 7. CDR1 is MNHEY, CDR2 SMNVEV, per germline (reference sequence). Written as DNA, the CDR3 is TGTGCCAGCAGTACGCCGGGACTAGCGGGAGTTTCCTACAATGAGCAGTTCTTC. This encodes CASSTPGLAGVSYNEQFF.

This clone turned up a few times. The rearrangement uses TRBV5-1 and TRBJ1-6, with D perhaps matching TRBD1 (5 bases). The V end was cut by 0 bases, the J end by 12 bases, with 10 bases between. CDR3 length equals 13 residues. Germline V gene data show CDR1 as SGHRS and CDR2 as YFSETQ. The CDR3 bases are TGCGCCAGCAGCTTGGTCGGGGGTGGACCCCTCCACTTT. Its protein is CASSLVGGGPLHF.

The chain carries TRBV4-1 and TRBJ2-3; a weak D match, TRBD2 (6 bases). Trimming removed 3 bases at V and 2 bases at J, with 15 bases between. Germline assignment: CDR1 MGHRA and CDR2 YSYEKL. The CDR3 has 16 amino acids. The CDR3 nucleotides are TGCGCCAGCAGCCATACTCTGGCGGGGCCCACAGATACGCAGTATTTT. Translating it yields CASSHTLAGPTDTQYF.